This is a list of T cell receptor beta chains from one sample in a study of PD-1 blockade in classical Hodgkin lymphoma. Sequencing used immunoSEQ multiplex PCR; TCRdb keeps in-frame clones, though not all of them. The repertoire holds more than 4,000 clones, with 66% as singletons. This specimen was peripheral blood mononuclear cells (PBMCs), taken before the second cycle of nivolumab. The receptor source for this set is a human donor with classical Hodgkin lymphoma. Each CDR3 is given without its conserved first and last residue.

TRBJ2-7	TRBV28	ASSSLLPSYEQY
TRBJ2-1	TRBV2	ASSAPPGEQF
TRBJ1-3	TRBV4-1	ASSQEYPHRNTIY
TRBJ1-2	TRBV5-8	ASSLTSPRAIGYT
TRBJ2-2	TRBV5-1	ASSLEGGTGELF
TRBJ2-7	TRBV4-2	ASSQEGRTYEQY
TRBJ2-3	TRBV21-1	ASSEVSMVLPNRRRSGLTQY
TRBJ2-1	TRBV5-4	ASSFGRNEQF
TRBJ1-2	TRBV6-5	ASSYGGDAYGYT
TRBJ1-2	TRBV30	AWTGGPGHGYT
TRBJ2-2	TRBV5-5	ASRDINRGHGGELF
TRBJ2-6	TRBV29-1	SVEAGAGANVLT
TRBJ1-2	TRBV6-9	ASSFRQADHYGYT
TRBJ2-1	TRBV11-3	ASSLAGGYNEQF
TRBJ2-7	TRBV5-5	ASSVTEYEQY
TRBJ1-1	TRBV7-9	ASSLAVGGITEAF
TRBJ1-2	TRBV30	AWSLEYRYT
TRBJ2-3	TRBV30	AWSGTGTRDTQY
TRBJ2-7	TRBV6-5	ASSYGLAGGSEQY
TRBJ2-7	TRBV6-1	ASSDRGLSEQY
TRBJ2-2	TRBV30	AWSGGELF
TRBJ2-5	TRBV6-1	ACRDFWPQETQY
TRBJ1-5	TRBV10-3	AISEVSNQPQH
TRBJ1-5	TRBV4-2	ASSQGDTSNQPQH
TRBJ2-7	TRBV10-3	AIRGPTYEQY
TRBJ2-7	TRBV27	ASRESGTVDVGQY
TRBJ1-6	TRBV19	ASSYRDRRINSPLH
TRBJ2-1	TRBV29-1	SVVGAYNEQF
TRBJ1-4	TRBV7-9	ASRRGLGEKLF
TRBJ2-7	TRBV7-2	ASSLRGQGAEEQY
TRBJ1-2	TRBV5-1	ASSSPKDGYT
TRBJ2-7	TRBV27	ASVPGPLSYEQY
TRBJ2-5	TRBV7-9	ASSLGRTSGPQETQY
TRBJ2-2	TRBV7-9	ASSFLHRELF
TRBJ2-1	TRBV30	AWDRGNGQF
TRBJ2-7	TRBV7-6	ASSPHLAATYEQY
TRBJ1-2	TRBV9	ASSESSNYGYT
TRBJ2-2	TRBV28	ASSSSTGELF
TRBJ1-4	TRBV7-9	ASSFRGAYEKLF
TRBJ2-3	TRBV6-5	ASSYSSGTDTQY
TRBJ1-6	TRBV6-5	ASGLQGPYNSPLH
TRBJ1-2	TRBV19	ASHRDEDYGYT
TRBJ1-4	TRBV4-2	ASSQEGTVEKLF
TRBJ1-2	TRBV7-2	ASSLEGQVYGGYT
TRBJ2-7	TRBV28	ATRGLEQY